This TCR beta chain was sequenced for a study of T cells generated in artificial thymic organoids (dated by TCRdb to about 2017). About the full investigation: The study compared the TCR alpha and beta CDR3 repertoires of CD8 single positive T cells derived from in vitro artificial thymic organoids against those of naive CD8 T cells from thymus and peripheral blood. Displayed repertoire sequencing data were described as representative of three independent experiments.

What the authors observed across the whole study: Organoid-derived T cells showed no skewing in Valpha or Vbeta usage, which argues against dominance of unconventional lineages or clonal expansions. Physiological TCR clonotype diversity, comparable to that of thymic and blood naive CD8 T cells, was observed in organoid-derived CD8 single positive T cells.

This clonotype is categorized as medium-sized (0.01 to 0.1%). Its antigen target is currently unknown. No base-level quality is on record; no much larger clone is a single base apart. TCRalpha and TCRbeta libraries were amplified separately by semi-nested PCR with Advantage 2 and reverse primers in the TRAC or TRBC constant regions. First-strand cDNA synthesis used between about 3.5 and 500 ng of total RNA. The TCR cDNA libraries were generated by 5'-RACE using the SMARTer PCR cDNA Synthesis kit, with a poly-dT primer driving first-strand synthesis. Semi-nested constant-region reverse primers carried 5-nucleotide sample-specific barcodes, and products were cleaned with the Zymo DNA Clean and Concentrator-5 kit. As many as ten barcoded samples were combined into a pool, ligated to Illumina adaptors, and sequenced on an Illumina MiSeq as 2 x 150 bp paired-end reads. The authors' analysis ran thus. After demultiplexing, reads were aligned with BLAT to a custom library containing all human TRAV, TRAJ, TRBV, TRBD and TRBJ combinations from IMGT. The best BLAT hits were picked using pslCDnaFilter (-maxAligns=1, -ignoreIntrons), and custom Perl scripts were used to calculate clonotype frequencies. Through fastp at Q25 and MiXCR, TCRdb rebuilt clones from the public reads, retaining in-frame beta chains. Under each unique CDR3 protein, matching rows form one entry showing the most common genes and DNA. The V and J calls, along with clone size, are taken from TCRdb and not from the paper's own processing. For this sample there are almost 5,500 distinct CDR3 sequences; less than 30% appear just once. Around 3.2% of the sample rests with the top ten.

Trimming costs V 1 base and J 0 bases, and their ends lie 10 bases apart. There are 17 amino acids in the CDR3, from cysteine to phenylalanine inclusive. This entry keeps only the CDR3 DNA: 51 bases, framed from base 1. The germline V gene yields MDHEN for CDR1 and SYDVKM for CDR2. To build the artificial thymic organoids, human HSPCs were aggregated with MS5 murine stromal cells that had been transduced with human DLL1, and the aggregates were cultured at an air-liquid interface. The cells used to seed the organoids were FACS-purified CD34+CD3- hematopoietic stem and progenitor cells from which residual T cells had been depleted. Organoids were cultured in serum-free RB27 medium: RPMI 1640 supplemented with B27, FLT3L, IL-7 and ascorbic acid. Organoid and thymic CD3+TCRalphabeta+CD8 single positive T cells were FACS sorted before RNA extraction. For each sample, the RNeasy Micro kit was used to purify total RNA from approximately 40,000 to 200,000 sorted cells, and RNA quality was checked on an Agilent RNA 6000 Nano chip.

The receptor's source is a human donor who gave cord blood stem cells for thymic organoid culture, a cardiac surgery patient who gave postnatal thymus, or a blood donor (not recorded which). Sample: naive CD8+ T cells grown in artificial thymic organoids from cord blood stem and progenitor cells. The cell subset or site label corresponds to: CD3+TCRalphabeta+CD8SP T cells; for blood, CD45RO-CCR7+ naive CD8+ T cells. The V and J genes are TRBV28 and TRBJ2-6; no D segment can be confidently identified. The CDR3 region reads CASSLYTVCSGANVLTF. Read as DNA, the sequence is TGTGCCAGCAGTTTATATACAGTTTGCTCTGGGGCCAACGTCCTGACTTTC.